What follows are 11 T cell receptor beta chains derived from one specimen sequenced in a study of beta chain features in type 1 diabetes. Since all of the isolated RNA was reverse transcribed, expressed TCRB transcripts were what got sequenced. Measured with immunoSEQ multiplex PCR; TCRdb has only the in-frame clones, and not every one. The sample gives some 170,000 clones, roughly 59% of which show up once; about 0.091% is in the top ten. Overall study findings and caveats: Shortening that was moderate but significant affected the TCRB CDR3s of Type 1 diabetes patients in all four CD4+ subsets.

No antigen has been identified for these receptors. Material: naive CD4+ T cells from blood. The source is a man under 40 with type 1 diabetes.

This chain connects TRBV27 to TRBJ2-2; D gene ambiguous. CDR1 MNHEY and CDR2 SMNVEV come from the germline V gene (reference sequence). V was cut by 5 bases and J by 6 bases, with 19 bases left in between. The CDR3 totals 16 residues. This CDR3 reads CASSPPMRRSAGELFF. The CDR3 DNA is TGTGCCAGCAGTCCCCCCATGCGGCGGAGCGCCGGGGAGCTGTTTTTT.

The sample holds a few counts of this clone. The CDR3 region has the DNA TGTGCCTGGAGTAGACAGGCCGTGGGGTACGAGCAGTACTTC. It is translated as CAWSRQAVGYEQYF. The chain is built from TRBV30 and TRBJ2-7; the D gene is possibly TRBD1 (6 bases). Germline assignment: CDR1 GTSNPN and CDR2 SVGIG (reference sequence). The V and J ends lost 2 bases and 4 bases respectively, with 15 bases between them. The CDR3 sequence is 14 residues long.

This clone has only one observation. This rearrangement joins TRBV18 to TRBJ2-7; TRBD2 matches at 8 bases. The germline gives CDR1 KGHSH, CDR2 LQKENI. This CDR3 is built from 16 residues. The trim removed 3 bases at V and 4 bases at J, leaving 11 bases unmatched. The CDR3 region is CASSPEIAGIRYEQYF. CDR3 nucleotide sequence: TGTGCCAGCTCACCCGAGATAGCGGGGATCCGATACGAGCAGTACTTC.

V gene TRBV7-2 combines with J gene TRBJ2-1, with 11 bases lining up with TRBD2. The CDR3 runs 16 residues. Trimming at V came to 5 bases and at J to 5 bases, leaving 8 bases not matched to a gene. Germline values: CDR1 SGHTA, CDR2 FQGNSA. The DNA for the CDR3 is TGTGCCAGCAGCGTCCGGCCGGGACTAGCGGACAATGAGCAGTTCTTC. As protein: CASSVRPGLADNEQFF.

The CDR3 protein is CAIGQGREKLFF. The CDR3 DNA reads as TGTGCCATCGGACAGGGTAGGGAAAAACTGTTTTTT. V and J are TRBV10-3 and TRBJ1-4; TRBD1 aligns across 8 bases. Germline-derived CDR1 and CDR2 are ENHRY and SYGVKD. Trimming cost V 8 bases and J 8 bases; bases outside gene matches: 4. CDR3 length: 12 amino acids.

The CDR3 reads CASSSRDSYGYTF. DNA for the CDR3: TGTGCCAGCAGTTCCCGGGACAGCTATGGCTACACCTTC. The rearrangement links TRBV27 to TRBJ1-2; the match to TRBD1 covers 7 bases. Germline V gives CDR1 MNHEY, CDR2 SMNVEV (reference sequence). The V gene end was trimmed by 4 bases and the J gene end by 4 bases; junction bases not matched to a gene: 3. The CDR3 contains 13 residues.

This chain connects TRBV7-2 to TRBJ1-2; D remains ambiguous. Trimming took 5 bases from V and 2 from J, leaving 15 bases between them. CDR3 length equals 15 residues. CDR1 and CDR2 from the germline V gene are SGHTA and FQGNSA. DNA for the CDR3: TGTGCCAGCAGCGTATCACGGACTGAAAACTATGGCTACACCTTC. Translated: CASSVSRTENYGYTF.

Comments on this clone: The junction departs from the called germline gene at one end, perhaps through a read error. J is TRBJ2-5 and V is TRBV29-1; a weak D match, TRBD2 (7 bases). CDR1 and CDR2 from the germline V gene are SQVTM and ANQGSEA. The CDR3 covers 14 residues. For the CDR3, the DNA is TGCAGCTTTGACGGGGGGCCTTATTCAGAGACCCAGTACTTC. It yields the protein CSFDGGPYSETQYF.

This clone was observed a few times. CDR3 residues: CSVEEANRANYGYTF. The CDR3 coding sequence is TGCAGCGTTGAGGAGGCGAACCGAGCTAACTATGGCTACACCTTC. The chain couples TRBV29-1 to TRBJ1-2; no definite D call. The CDR3 contains 15 residues. Germline V gives CDR1 SQVTM, CDR2 ANQGSEA. V lost 3 bases, J lost 0 bases, and 14 bases lay in between.

The CDR3 spells CASSSPEAGTYEQYF. In DNA form, the CDR3 reads TGTGCCAGCAGTTCCCCCGAGGCGGGGACCTACGAGCAGTACTTC. The chain is built from TRBV28 and TRBJ2-7; TRBD2 might be the D (6 bases). The V gene's germline CDR1 is MDHEN and CDR2 SYDVKM. There are 15 residues in the CDR3. V lost 4 bases, J lost 2 bases, and 15 bases lay in between.

This clone was detected a few times. The chain joins TRBV30 to TRBJ1-2; 9 nucleotides agree with TRBD1. V gave up 1 base and J gave up 1 base; unmatched junction bases: 7. CDR1 and CDR2 (germline): GTSNPN, SVGIG (reference sequence). The CDR3 contains 16 residues. The CDR3 DNA sequence: TGTGCCTGGAGTGGAGGACAGGGGCAGATTAACTATGGCTACACCTTC. This encodes CAWSGGQGQINYGYTF.